This paragraph reports one TCR beta chain. Its antigen is undetermined. CDR3 length: 14 amino acids. The ends were cut back, 7 bases at V and 2 bases at J, with 12 bases in the middle. Looked up from germline, CDR1 is SEHNR and CDR2 is FQNEAQ (reference sequence). This specimen belongs to a study of T cell repertoires in ileal Crohn's disease. For the study at large: Patients had a median approximately 8-year disease duration, and roughly 32% were active smokers. About half received postoperative treatment, under 14 with thiopurines and some 19 anti-TNF. Study-level points and caveats: Postoperative endoscopy occurred within one year, median about 6.9 months. High-frequency clones were more common in sorted CD8 than CD4 cells.

Specified time point: neoterminal ileum biopsy at postoperative endoscopy, about 6 months after surgery. Only in-frame clones appear in the TCRdb table, and some are missing; sequencing was by immunoSEQ multiplex PCR. The sample contains 10,000 to 15,000 clones, 80% to 85% of which appear only once. The receptor comes from an adult with Crohn's disease. V and J are TRBV7-9 and TRBJ1-5, with D possibly TRBD1 on 5 matching bases. The sequencing input was ileal tissue. CDR3 amino acids: CASTFGRGNQPQHF. DNA of the CDR3: TGTGCCAGCACCTTTGGCAGGGGCAATCAGCCCCAGCATTTT.